These 5 T cell receptor beta chains share one sample of origin, sequenced in a study of Ad26.COV2.S vaccination and SARS-CoV-2 variants. Treatment in this sample: around 19 received Ad26.COV2.S at low or high dose, single or two shots; about 5 received placebo; per-sample allocation not given. All samples were drawn on day 63, counting from the first vaccine or placebo injection. This table comes from immunoSEQ multiplex PCR, and its TCRdb copy is limited to in-frame clones, with some not included. The data contain hundreds of thousands of clones, 80% to 95% of them singletons. The source was peripheral blood, collected in a trial of Ad26.COV2.S vaccine versus placebo. The receptors stem from a person aged 18-65 years who received the Ad26.COV2.S COVID-19 vaccine or a placebo.

The chain has TRBV24-1 and TRBJ2-3; a possible D gene is TRBD1 (6 bases). V was cut by 4 bases and J by 0 bases, with 10 bases left in between. The germline V gene encodes CDR1 KGHDR and CDR2 SFDVKD. CDR3 length: 15 residues. The CDR3 sequence is CATSEPGASTDTQYF. The CDR3 DNA reads TGTGCCACCAGTGAGCCAGGGGCTAGCACAGATACGCAGTATTTT.

The J gene is TRBJ2-3, the V gene TRBV7-2; TRBD2 agrees at 11 bases. The CDR3 runs to 15 residues. Germline V gene sequence: CDR1 SGHTA, CDR2 FQGNSA. V was clipped by 5 bases and J by 2 bases; unmatched bases: 3. The DNA of the CDR3 is TGTGCCAGCAGCGCTAGCGGGGGGCACACAGATACGCAGTATTTT. It translates to CASSASGGHTDTQYF.

The chain combines TRBV5-4 with TRBJ2-4, with unresolved D. The CDR3 extends over 18 amino acids. V dropped 6 bases and J dropped 0 bases, with 22 bases sitting between them. Germline V lookup: CDR1 SGHNT, CDR2 YYREEE (reference sequence). CDR3 in amino acids: CASTTSSNRPLAKNIQYF. The CDR3, as DNA: TGTGCCAGCACCACGTCTTCCAATAGGCCCCTAGCCAAAAACATTCAGTACTTC.

This chain joins TRBV28 and TRBJ1-5; 8 bases agree with TRBD1. The V gene's germline CDR1 is MDHEN and CDR2 SYDVKM. With 2 bases clipped from V and 3 bases from J, the junction kept 6 bases outside the gene matches. The CDR3 runs 16 residues. This chain's CDR3 is CASSLGRQGTNQPQHF. CDR3 in DNA: TGTGCCAGCAGTTTAGGGCGACAGGGGACCAATCAGCCCCAGCATTTT.

For the CDR3, the DNA is TGTGCCAGCAGCTTTAGGACTAGCGGGGAGGGTGAGCAGTTCTTC. It encodes CASSFRTSGEGEQFF. The J gene is TRBJ2-1, the V gene TRBV7-2; 12 nucleotides align to TRBD2. The CDR3 totals 15 residues. The V gene end was trimmed by 3 bases and the J gene end by 9 bases; junction bases not matched to a gene: 6. CDR1 and CDR2 from the germline V gene are SGHTA and FQGNSA.